This passage covers 22 T cell receptor beta chains from one sample sequenced in a study of neurological immune-mediated disorders. TCRdb re-called the 5' RACE reads through MiXCR, storing one row per CDR3 protein. Of roughly 61,000 distinct CDR3 sequences listed, around 10% are singletons. The time point: longitudinal time-point 1 (baseline). Input material: PBMCs. These receptors came from a male donor with HTLV-1-associated myelopathy (HAM/TSP).

This clonotype was seen many times. The J gene is TRBJ2-7, the V gene TRBV18, with D unresolved. V lost 1 base to trimming and J lost 3 bases, with 13 bases between them. Per germline, CDR1 KGHSH and CDR2 LQKENI. This CDR3 contains 15 residues. Here the CDR3 DNA reads TGTGCCAGCTCACCACTTAGTCACAGAATCTACGAGCAGTACTTC. Encoded protein: CASSPLSHRIYEQYF.

Ten or more counts support this clonotype. CDR3 amino acids: CASSYYQGYSRGGEQFF. CDR3 coding DNA: TGTGCCAGCAGTTACTACCAGGGGTATTCCAGGGGGGGTGAGCAGTTCTTC. The rearrangement joins TRBV6-5 to TRBJ2-1; D possibly uses TRBD1 or TRBD2 (7 bases each). Deletions cut 1 base from V and 9 bases from J, with 22 bases between. The CDR3 length is 17 residues. Per germline, CDR1 MNHEY and CDR2 SVGAGI.

Many counts were recorded for this clonotype. The chain has TRBV5-1 and TRBJ1-2, with 12 bases identical to TRBD1. Germline assignment: CDR1 SGHRS and CDR2 YFSETQ. J lost 6 bases, V lost 3 bases, and 9 bases had no gene match. CDR3 length: 16 residues. CDR3 DNA: TGCGCCAGCAGCTCCGACCGGGACAGGGGGCTAGATGGCTACACCTTC. Translation gives CASSSDRDRGLDGYTF.

This clonotype was counted ten times or more. The V gene is TRBV5-1, the J gene TRBJ2-2; TRBD2 might be the D (6 bases). The CDR3 spans 15 residues. The germline V gene has CDR1 SGHRS and CDR2 YFSETQ. Trimming removed 6 bases from V and 1 base from J, with 13 bases in between. The CDR3 DNA follows: TGCGCCAGCACCAGCGGGCCATTGAACACCGGGGAGCTGTTTTTT. Translated: CASTSGPLNTGELFF.

V is TRBV10-2 and J is TRBJ2-7; 8 positions agree with TRBD1. The V gene's germline CDR1 is WSHSY and CDR2 SAAADI. The V gene end was trimmed by 5 bases and the J gene end by 5 bases; junction bases not matched to a gene: 11. The CDR3 extends over 15 amino acids. CDR3 bases: TGCGCCAGCAGTATAAGACAGGGGCAGGCGAACGAGCAGTACTTC. Translation: CASSIRQGQANEQYF.

This clonotype has a count of ten or more. The V gene is TRBV18, the J gene TRBJ1-4; the match to TRBD1 covers 8 bases. CDR3 length: 17 residues. J lost 3 bases, V lost 3 bases, and 9 bases had no gene match. Germline V gene sequence: CDR1 KGHSH, CDR2 LQKENI. The CDR3 is CASSPRDRSTANEKLFF. In DNA, the CDR3 is TGTGCCAGCTCACCGCGGGACAGGTCGACAGCTAATGAAAAACTGTTTTTT.

The table lists this clonotype with many counts. J is TRBJ2-7 and V is TRBV7-8; 7 bases map to TRBD1. Per the germline V gene, CDR1 is SGHVS and CDR2 is FQNEAQ. Unmatched junction bases numbered 3, after V lost 2 bases and J lost 2 bases. The CDR3 sequence is 14 residues long. CDR3 amino acids: CASSLSQGPYEQYF. The CDR3 DNA sequence: TGTGCCAGCAGCTTATCACAGGGGCCCTACGAGCAGTACTTC.

This clonotype showed up many times. CDR3 DNA sequence: TGTGCCAGCAGCCAACAGGGGTTAGTTGACACTGAAGCTTTCTTT. This codes for CASSQQGLVDTEAFF. This rearrangement joins TRBV6-6 to TRBJ1-1, with 7 bases that match TRBD1. CDR3 length: 15 amino acids. The germline V gene encodes CDR1 MNHNY and CDR2 SVGAGI (reference sequence). Germline trimming cut 6 bases from V and 3 bases from J; bases unmatched to any gene: 10.

In its sample, this clonotype was seen many times. The chain carries TRBV7-2 and TRBJ2-4, with TRBD1 identical over 7 bases. V shed 5 bases and J 0 bases; nucleotides not matched to a gene: 7. Germline CDR1 SGHTA, CDR2 FQGNSA. The CDR3 contains 16 residues. The CDR3 DNA sequence: TGTGCCAGCAGCAGCGAGGGGGCCAGAGCCAAAAACATTCAGTACTTC. It is translated as CASSSEGARAKNIQYF.

This clonotype was observed many times. The rearrangement joins TRBV7-9 to TRBJ2-6; D is unclear. The CDR3 runs to 11 residues. Looked up from germline, CDR1 is SEHNR and CDR2 is FQNEAQ (reference sequence). V shed 5 bases and J shed 13 bases, with 9 bases lying between them. The CDR3 protein is CASSRFLVLTF. The CDR3 region has the DNA TGTGCCAGCAGCCGGTTCTTGGTCCTGACTTTC.

This clonotype was counted many times. V gene TRBV4-3 combines with J gene TRBJ2-3; D gene uncertain. The V end lost 0 bases, the J end lost 2 bases, and 9 bases lay between the germline ends. Per the germline V gene, CDR1 is LGHNA and CDR2 is YSLEER. The CDR3 consists of 15 residues. CDR3 amino acids: CASSQDAQVTDTQYF. CDR3 DNA sequence: TGCGCCAGCAGCCAAGATGCGCAGGTCACAGATACGCAGTATTTT.

At least ten counts were recorded for this clonotype. The gene calls are TRBV11-2 and TRBJ2-5; no reliable D call. Trimming removed 6 bases at V and 1 base at J, with 15 bases between. CDR3 length: 15 residues. Germline CDR1 reads SGHAT; CDR2 reads FQNNGV. CDR3 coding DNA: TGTGCCAGCAGTCAAGAAGCCCTACCCCAAGAGACCCAGTACTTC. Amino acids: CASSQEALPQETQYF. The variable domain in full, with the rest retrieved from reference TRBV11-2 and TRBJ2-5, is EAGVAQSPRYKIIEKRQSVAFWCNPISGHATLYWYQQILGQGPKLLIQFQNNGVVDDSQLPKDRFSAERLKGVDSTLKIQPAKLEDSAVYLCASSQEALPQETQYFGPGTRLLVL.

This clonotype was counted at least ten times. The J gene is TRBJ1-1, the V gene TRBV5-1; TRBD1 is a possible D gene (6 bases). The ends were cut back, 9 bases at V and 0 bases at J, with 9 bases in the middle. The CDR3 has 12 residues. From germline, CDR1 is SGHRS and CDR2 YFSETQ. This chain's CDR3 is CANDRMNTEAFF. CDR3 coding DNA: TGCGCCAACGACAGGATGAACACTGAAGCTTTCTTT.

This clonotype was counted many times. The chain has TRBV14 and TRBJ2-3; 7 positions match TRBD2. V gave up 0 bases and J gave up 2 bases; unmatched junction bases: 8. The CDR3 has 17 residues. Germline CDR1 reads SGHDN; CDR2 reads FVKESK. The CDR3 nucleotides read TGTGCCAGCAGCCAAGAAGATTGGGGGGGAAACACAGATACGCAGTATTTT. Translating gives CASSQEDWGGNTDTQYF.

This clonotype has at least ten counts. V usage is TRBV5-1 and J usage is TRBJ2-7; maybe TRBD2 (6 bases). The germline V and J ends were trimmed by 4 bases and 1 base, with 9 bases remaining between them. Germline loops: CDR1 SGHRS, CDR2 YFSETQ. The CDR3 runs to 13 residues. This chain's CDR3 is CASSQGLSYEQYF. In DNA form, the CDR3 reads TGCGCCAGCAGCCAGGGACTGTCCTACGAGCAGTACTTC.

The chain combines TRBV5-1 with TRBJ2-2; weak D call: TRBD2 (5 bases). V gave up 1 base and J gave up 6 bases, with 13 bases separating them. This CDR3 is 15 amino acids long. The V gene's germline CDR1 is SGHRS and CDR2 YFSETQ. CDR3 residues: CASSLSAGLSGELFF. The CDR3 DNA reads as TGCGCCAGCAGCTTGTCGGCGGGTTTATCCGGGGAGCTGTTTTTT.

This clonotype was counted at least ten times. The chain employs TRBV6-2 or TRBV6-3 and TRBJ1-5, with 8 nucleotides matching TRBD1. V lost 6 bases, J lost 6 bases, and 7 bases stayed unmatched. The germline gives CDR1 MNHEY, CDR2 SVGEGT. The CDR3 is 14 amino acids. The CDR3 is CASRPGQDFQPQHF. DNA for the CDR3: TGTGCCAGCAGGCCGGGACAGGACTTTCAGCCCCAGCATTTT.

This clonotype was picked up many times. The gene calls are TRBV7-2 and TRBJ2-7, with D possibly TRBD1 on 6 matching bases. The V end was cut by 1 base, the J end by 1 base, with 11 bases between. Germline V gene data show CDR1 as SGHTA and CDR2 as FQGNSA. This CDR3 has 15 amino acids. The chain's CDR3 is CASSLEGVGSYEQYF. The CDR3 DNA follows: TGTGCCAGCAGCTTAGAGGGGGTAGGATCCTACGAGCAGTACTTC.

Many counts were recorded for this clonotype. The chain uses TRBV10-3 and TRBJ2-1; 9 bases line up with TRBD2. Germline CDR1 ENHRY, CDR2 SYGVKD. J lost 0 bases, V lost 6 bases, and 3 bases had no gene match. The CDR3 covers 15 residues. CDR3 DNA: TGTGCCATCAGAAGCGGGGGGCCCTCCTACAATGAGCAGTTCTTC. Amino acid sequence: CAIRSGGPSYNEQFF.

This clonotype was found many times. The chain carries TRBV28 and TRBJ2-4, with 12 bases that match TRBD2. Looked up from germline, CDR1 is MDHEN and CDR2 is SYDVKM. J gave up 13 bases and V 3 bases, and 7 bases lay outside the gene matches. There are 14 residues in the CDR3. CDR3 in DNA: TGTGCCAGCAGTTTTGCTAGCGGGGGGGCGAAGCAGTACTTC. This sequence encodes CASSFASGGAKQYF.

This clonotype was counted ten times or more. This rearrangement joins TRBV12-3 or TRBV12-4 to TRBJ1-3; the match to TRBD1 covers 8 bases. This CDR3 region has 14 residues. Trimming removed 6 bases from V and 9 bases from J; junction bases left unmatched: 10. The CDR3 bases are TGTGCCAGCAGCAGGGGTGGACAGGGATTCACCATATATTTT. Translation gives CASSRGGQGFTIYF.

This clonotype appeared many times. The CDR3 nucleotides read TGTGCCAGCAGCCAAGATACTAGCGGGGGGTCAGTAACGCAGTATTTT. Encoded protein: CASSQDTSGGSVTQYF. The chain recombines TRBV4-2 with TRBJ2-3; 12 positions match TRBD2. Trimming removed 0 bases from V and 9 bases from J; junction bases left unmatched: 7. Germline loops: CDR1 LGHNA, CDR2 YNFKEQ. This CDR3 has 16 amino acids.